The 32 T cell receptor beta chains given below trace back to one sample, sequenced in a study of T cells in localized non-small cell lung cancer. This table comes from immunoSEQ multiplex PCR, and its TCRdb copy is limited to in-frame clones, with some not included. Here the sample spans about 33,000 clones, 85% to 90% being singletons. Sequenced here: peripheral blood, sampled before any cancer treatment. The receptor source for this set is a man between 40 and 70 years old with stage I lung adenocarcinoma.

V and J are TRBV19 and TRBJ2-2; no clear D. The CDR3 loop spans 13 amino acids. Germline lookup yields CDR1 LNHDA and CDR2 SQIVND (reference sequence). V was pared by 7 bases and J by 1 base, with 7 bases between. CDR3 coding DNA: TGTGCCAGTATTTTCCAGAACACCGGGGAGCTGTTTTTT. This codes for CASIFQNTGELFF.

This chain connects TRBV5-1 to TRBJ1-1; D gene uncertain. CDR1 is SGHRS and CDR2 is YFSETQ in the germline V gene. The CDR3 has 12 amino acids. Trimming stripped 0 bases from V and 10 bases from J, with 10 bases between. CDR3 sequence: CASSLDGLGAFF. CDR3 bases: TGCGCCAGCAGCTTGGATGGGCTAGGAGCTTTCTTT.

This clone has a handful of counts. The CDR3: CASSLLGSGELFF. Here the CDR3 DNA reads TGCGCCAGCAGCCTCTTAGGTAGCGGGGAGCTGTTTTTT. The rearrangement links TRBV5-1 to TRBJ2-2, with D uncertain. Germline V gives CDR1 SGHRS, CDR2 YFSETQ. V lost 4 bases and J 7 bases, leaving 11 bases between the germline ends. This CDR3 region has 13 residues.

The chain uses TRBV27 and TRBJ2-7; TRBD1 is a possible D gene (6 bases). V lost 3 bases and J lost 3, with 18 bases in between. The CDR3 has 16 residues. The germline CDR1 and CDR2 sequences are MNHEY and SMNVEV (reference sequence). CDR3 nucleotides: TGTGCCAGCAGTTTCGGCAGGCTGGGGGCTTTCTACGAGCAGTACTTC. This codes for CASSFGRLGAFYEQYF.

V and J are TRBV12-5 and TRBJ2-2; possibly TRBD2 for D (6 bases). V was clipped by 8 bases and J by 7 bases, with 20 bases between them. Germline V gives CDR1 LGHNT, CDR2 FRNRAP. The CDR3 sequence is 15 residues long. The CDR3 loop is CASNPPGVGVGELFF. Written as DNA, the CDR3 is TGTGCTAGTAATCCCCCGGGAGTAGGGGTCGGGGAGCTGTTTTTT.

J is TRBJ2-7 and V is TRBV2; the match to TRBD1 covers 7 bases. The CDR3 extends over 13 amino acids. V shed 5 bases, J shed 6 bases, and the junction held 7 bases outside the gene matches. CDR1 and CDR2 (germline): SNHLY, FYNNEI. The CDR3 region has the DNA TGTGCCAGCAGTCTAGACAGGGAGTGCGAGCAGTACTTC. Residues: CASSLDRECEQYF.

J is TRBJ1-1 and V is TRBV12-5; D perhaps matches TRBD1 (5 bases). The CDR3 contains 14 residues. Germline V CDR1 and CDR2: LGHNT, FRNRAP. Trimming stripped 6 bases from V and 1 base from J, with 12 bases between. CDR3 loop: CASGKNQGNTEAFF. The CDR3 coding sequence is TGTGCTAGTGGGAAGAATCAGGGGAACACTGAAGCTTTCTTT.

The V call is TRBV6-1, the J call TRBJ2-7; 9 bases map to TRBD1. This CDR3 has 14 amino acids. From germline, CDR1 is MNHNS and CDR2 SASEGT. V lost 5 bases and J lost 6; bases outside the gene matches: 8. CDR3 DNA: TGTGCCAGCAGTCCTCTGACAGGGGGGACCGAGCAGTACTTC. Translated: CASSPLTGGTEQYF.

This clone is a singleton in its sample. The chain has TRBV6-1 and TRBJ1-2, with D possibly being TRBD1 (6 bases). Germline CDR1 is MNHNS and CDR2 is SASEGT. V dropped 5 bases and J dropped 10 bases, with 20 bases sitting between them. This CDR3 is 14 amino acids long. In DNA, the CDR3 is TGTGCCAGCAGTTTGAGGGTTGAGGGGGGAACCTACACCTTC. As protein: CASSLRVEGGTYTF.

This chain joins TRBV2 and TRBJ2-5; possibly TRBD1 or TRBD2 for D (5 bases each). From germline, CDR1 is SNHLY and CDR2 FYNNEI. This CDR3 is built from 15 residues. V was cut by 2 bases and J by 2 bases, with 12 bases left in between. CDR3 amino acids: CASSERPGRQETQYF. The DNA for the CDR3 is TGTGCCAGCAGTGAACGTCCGGGACGACAAGAGACCCAGTACTTC.

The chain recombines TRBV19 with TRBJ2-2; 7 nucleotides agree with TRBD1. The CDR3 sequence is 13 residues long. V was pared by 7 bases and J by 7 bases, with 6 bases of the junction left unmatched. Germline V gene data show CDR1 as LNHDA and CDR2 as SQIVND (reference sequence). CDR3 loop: CASIGTAVGELFF. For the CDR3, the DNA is TGTGCCAGTATCGGGACAGCCGTCGGGGAGCTGTTTTTT.

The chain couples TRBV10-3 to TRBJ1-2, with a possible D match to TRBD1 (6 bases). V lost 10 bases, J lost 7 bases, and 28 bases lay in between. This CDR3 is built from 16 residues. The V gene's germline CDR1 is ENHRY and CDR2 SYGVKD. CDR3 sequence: CATSHDRQGAGGGYTF. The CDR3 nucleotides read TGTGCCACCTCCCATGACAGGCAAGGAGCCGGGGGTGGCTACACCTTC.

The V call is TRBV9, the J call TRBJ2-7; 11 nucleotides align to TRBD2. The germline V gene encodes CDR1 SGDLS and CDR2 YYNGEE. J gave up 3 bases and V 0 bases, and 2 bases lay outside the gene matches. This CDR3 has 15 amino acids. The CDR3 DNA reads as TGTGCCAGCAGCGTAGCTAGCGGGGGGTTCTACGAGCAGTACTTC. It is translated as CASSVASGGFYEQYF.

The CDR3 region has the DNA TGTGCCAGCAGCCACATGACAGGGAGTAATTCACCCCTCCACTTT. Protein: CASSHMTGSNSPLHF. The chain joins TRBV16 to TRBJ1-6; 7 nucleotides agree with TRBD1. The CDR3 spans 15 residues. CDR1 is KGHSY, CDR2 FQNENV, per germline. Losses at the gene ends were 3 bases for V and 6 bases for J; bases not matched to a gene: 5.

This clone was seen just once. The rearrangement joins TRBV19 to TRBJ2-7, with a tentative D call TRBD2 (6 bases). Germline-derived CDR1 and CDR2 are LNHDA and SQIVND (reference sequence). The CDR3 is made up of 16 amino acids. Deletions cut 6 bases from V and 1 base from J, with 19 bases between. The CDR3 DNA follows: TGTGCCAGTAGCCCGGGAGCGACACAAGTATCCTACGAGCAGTACTTC. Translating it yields CASSPGATQVSYEQYF.

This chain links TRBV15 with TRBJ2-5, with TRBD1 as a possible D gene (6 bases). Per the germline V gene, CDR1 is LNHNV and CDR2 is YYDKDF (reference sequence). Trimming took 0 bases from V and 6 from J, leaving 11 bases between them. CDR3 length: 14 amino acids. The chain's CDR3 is CATSRDRGWKTQYF. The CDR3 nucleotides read TGTGCCACCAGCAGAGACAGGGGATGGAAGACCCAGTACTTC.

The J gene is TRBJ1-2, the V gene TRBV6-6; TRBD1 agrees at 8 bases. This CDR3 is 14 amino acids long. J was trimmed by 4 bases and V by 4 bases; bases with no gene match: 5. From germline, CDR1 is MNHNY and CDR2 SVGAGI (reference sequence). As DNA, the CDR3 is TGTGCCAGCAGTTCCGACAGGGGACTCTATGGCTACACCTTC. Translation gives CASSSDRGLYGYTF.

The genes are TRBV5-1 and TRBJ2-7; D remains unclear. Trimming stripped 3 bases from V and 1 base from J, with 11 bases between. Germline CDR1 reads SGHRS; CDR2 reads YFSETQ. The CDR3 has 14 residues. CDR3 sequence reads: CASSWSTESYEQYF. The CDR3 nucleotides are TGCGCCAGCAGCTGGTCGACGGAGTCCTACGAGCAGTACTTC.

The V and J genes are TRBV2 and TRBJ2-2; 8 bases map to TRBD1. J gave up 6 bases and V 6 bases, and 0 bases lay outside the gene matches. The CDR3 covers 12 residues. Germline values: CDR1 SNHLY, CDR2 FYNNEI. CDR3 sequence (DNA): TGTGCCAGCAGGACAGGGGCCGGGGAGCTGTTTTTT. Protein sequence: CASRTGAGELFF. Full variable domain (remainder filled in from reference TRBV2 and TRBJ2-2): EPEVTQTPSHQVTQMGQEVILRCVPISNHLYFYWYRQILGQKVEFLVSFYNNEISEKSEIFDDQFSVERPDGSNFTLKIRSTKLEDSAMYFCASRTGAGELFFGEGSRLTVL.

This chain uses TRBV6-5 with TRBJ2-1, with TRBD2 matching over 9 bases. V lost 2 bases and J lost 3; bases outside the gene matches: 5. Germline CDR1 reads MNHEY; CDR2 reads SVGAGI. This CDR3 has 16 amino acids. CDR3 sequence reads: CASSYPKRGDYNEQFF. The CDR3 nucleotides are TGTGCCAGCAGTTACCCCAAGCGGGGGGACTACAATGAGCAGTTCTTC.

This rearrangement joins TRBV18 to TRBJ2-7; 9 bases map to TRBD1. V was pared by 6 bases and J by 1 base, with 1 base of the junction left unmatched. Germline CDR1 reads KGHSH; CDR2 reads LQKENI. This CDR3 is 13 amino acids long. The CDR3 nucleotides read TGTGCCAGCTCTGGACAGGGGTCCTACGAGCAGTACTTC. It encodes CASSGQGSYEQYF.

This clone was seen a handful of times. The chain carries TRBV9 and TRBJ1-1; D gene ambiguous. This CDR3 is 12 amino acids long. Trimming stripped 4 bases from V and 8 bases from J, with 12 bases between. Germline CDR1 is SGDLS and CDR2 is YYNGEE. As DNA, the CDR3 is TGTGCCAGCAGCCCCCCTACGGACGAAGCTTTCTTT. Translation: CASSPPTDEAFF.

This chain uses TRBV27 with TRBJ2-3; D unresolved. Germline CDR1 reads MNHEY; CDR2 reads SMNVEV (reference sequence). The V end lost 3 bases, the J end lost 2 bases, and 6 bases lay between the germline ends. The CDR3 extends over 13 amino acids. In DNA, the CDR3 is TGTGCCAGCAGTTTCTGGACCACAGATACGCAGTATTTT. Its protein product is CASSFWTTDTQYF.

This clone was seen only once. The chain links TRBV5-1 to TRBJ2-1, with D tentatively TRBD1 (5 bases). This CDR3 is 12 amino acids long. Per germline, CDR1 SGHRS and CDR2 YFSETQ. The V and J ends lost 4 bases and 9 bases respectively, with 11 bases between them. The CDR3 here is CASSLTQGEQFF. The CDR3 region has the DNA TGCGCCAGCAGCCTAACTCAGGGTGAGCAGTTCTTC.

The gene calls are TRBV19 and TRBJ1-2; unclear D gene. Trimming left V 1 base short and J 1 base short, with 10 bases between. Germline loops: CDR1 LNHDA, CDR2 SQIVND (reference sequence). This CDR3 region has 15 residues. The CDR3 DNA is TGTGCCAGTAGTATAGTTAAATCACTTAACTATGGCTACACCTTC. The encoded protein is CASSIVKSLNYGYTF.

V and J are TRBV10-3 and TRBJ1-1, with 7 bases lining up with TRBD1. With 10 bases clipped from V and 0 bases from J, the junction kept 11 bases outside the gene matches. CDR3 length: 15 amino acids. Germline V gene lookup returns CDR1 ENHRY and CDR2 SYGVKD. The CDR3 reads CATLAGGNMNTEAFF. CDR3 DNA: TGTGCCACCCTAGCAGGGGGGAATATGAACACTGAAGCTTTCTTT.

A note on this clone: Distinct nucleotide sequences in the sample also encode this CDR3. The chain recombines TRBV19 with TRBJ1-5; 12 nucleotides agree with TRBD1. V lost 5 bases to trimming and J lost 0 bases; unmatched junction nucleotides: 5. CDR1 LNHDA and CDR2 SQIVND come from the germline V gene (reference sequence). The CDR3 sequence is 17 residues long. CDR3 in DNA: TGTGCCAGTAGTCCGGGACAGGGGGCAAATAGCAATCAGCCCCAGCATTTT. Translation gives CASSPGQGANSNQPQHF. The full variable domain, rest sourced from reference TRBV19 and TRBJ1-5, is DGGITQSPKYLFRKEGQNVTLSCEQNLNHDAMYWYRQDPGQGLRLIYYSQIVNDFQKGDIAEGYSVSREKKESFPLTVTSAQKNPTAFYLCASSPGQGANSNQPQHFGDGTRLSIL.

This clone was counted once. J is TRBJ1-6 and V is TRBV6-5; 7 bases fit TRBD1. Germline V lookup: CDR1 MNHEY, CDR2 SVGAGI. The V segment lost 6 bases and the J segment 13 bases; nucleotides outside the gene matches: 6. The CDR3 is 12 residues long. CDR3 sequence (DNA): TGTGCCAGCAGCGTTCAGGGGGGCCCCCTCCACTTT. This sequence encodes CASSVQGGPLHF.

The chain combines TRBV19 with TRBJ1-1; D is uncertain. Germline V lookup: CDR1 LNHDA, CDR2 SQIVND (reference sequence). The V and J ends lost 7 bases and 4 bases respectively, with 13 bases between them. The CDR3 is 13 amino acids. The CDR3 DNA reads TGTGCCAGTAACGACATTTCTAGCACTGAAGCTTTCTTT. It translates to CASNDISSTEAFF.

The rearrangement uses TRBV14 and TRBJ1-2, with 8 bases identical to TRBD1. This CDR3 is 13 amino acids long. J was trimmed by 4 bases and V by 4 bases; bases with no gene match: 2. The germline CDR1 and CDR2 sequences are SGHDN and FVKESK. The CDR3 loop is CASSRGQGYGYTF. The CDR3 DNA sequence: TGTGCCAGCAGCCGAGGACAGGGCTATGGCTACACCTTC.

CDR3 sequence reads: CASSTRTGLGSPLHF. The CDR3, as DNA: TGTGCCAGTAGTACCCGGACAGGGCTTGGTTCACCCCTCCACTTT. V usage is TRBV19 and J usage is TRBJ1-6; 8 nucleotides agree with TRBD1. This CDR3 region has 15 residues. V trimming: 4 bases; J trimming: 9 bases; junction bases outside the gene matches: 8. The germline V gene has CDR1 LNHDA and CDR2 SQIVND (reference sequence).

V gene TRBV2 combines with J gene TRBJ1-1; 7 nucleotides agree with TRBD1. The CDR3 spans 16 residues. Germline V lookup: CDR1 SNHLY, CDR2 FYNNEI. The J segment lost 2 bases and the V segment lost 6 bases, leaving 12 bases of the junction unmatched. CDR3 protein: CASRIYYRGINTEAFF. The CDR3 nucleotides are TGTGCCAGCAGGATCTACTACAGGGGCATTAACACTGAAGCTTTCTTT.